Detailed here is one T cell receptor (beta chain). This entry belongs to a study of blood T cell repertoires in COVID-19. Study-level background: Sites across the United States, Italy and Spain contributed samples from acute and convalescent COVID-19.

CDR1 and CDR2 from the germline V gene are SGHRS and YFSETQ. V gave up 4 bases and J gave up 4 bases, with 15 bases separating them. The CDR3 extends over 15 amino acids. Source study methods: The authors estimated nucleated cell counts from reference gene primer amplification. The protocol was immunoSEQ multiplex PCR, while the TCRdb copy is restricted to in-frame clones and leaves out a portion. V, J and clone size reflect that table, while D and trimming were determined from the DNA. The sample holds 20,000 to 30,000 clones, around 91% seen once. This rearrangement joins TRBV5-1 to TRBJ1-5; D ambiguous. The source of this sequence is a man aged 70 or older with acute or convalescent COVID-19. Source material: peripheral blood. In nucleotides, the CDR3 is TGCGCCAGCAGCCCCTCATCGTGGGAGAATCAGCCCCAGCATTTT. It encodes CASSPSSWENQPQHF.